The 23 T cell receptor beta chains listed next were all sequenced from one sample in a study of blood T cell repertoires in COVID-19. Clones were read by immunoSEQ multiplex PCR, and TCRdb kept only the in-frame ones, dropping some. Here the sample spans tens of thousands of clones, over 75% being singletons. Sequences were obtained from peripheral blood. The source is a woman aged 80 or over with COVID-19, enrolled during active disease.

V and J are TRBV6-6 and TRBJ1-5, with D tentatively TRBD1 (6 bases). The CDR3 runs 14 residues. Germline V lookup: CDR1 MNHNY, CDR2 SVGAGI (reference sequence). Between the trimmed V and J ends, which lost 6 bases and 3 bases, there was a span of 12 bases. CDR3 in DNA: TGTGCCAGCAGACGCGGACAGCCCAATCAGCCCCAGCATTTT. Translated: CASRRGQPNQPQHF.

The rearrangement joins TRBV9 to TRBJ1-2; D is possibly TRBD1 (5 bases). Germline V lookup: CDR1 SGDLS, CDR2 YYNGEE. The CDR3 totals 13 residues. Trimming took off 2 bases at V and 2 bases at J, with 7 bases between the two ends. In DNA form, the CDR3 reads TGTGCCAGCAGCGTTGACAGAAACTATGGCTACACCTTC. Its protein is CASSVDRNYGYTF.

This sequence joins TRBV19 and TRBJ1-1, with 10 bases matching TRBD1. The CDR3 sequence is 15 residues long. CDR1 is LNHDA and CDR2 is SQIVND in the germline V gene (reference sequence). The J segment lost 10 bases and the V segment lost 9 bases, leaving 17 bases of the junction unmatched. CDR3 in amino acids: CASNRDRGRDIGAFF. CDR3 bases: TGTGCCAGCAACCGGGACAGGGGCCGGGACATAGGAGCTTTCTTT.

J is TRBJ2-1 and V is TRBV19; 10 bases align to TRBD1. J lost 5 bases, V lost 8 bases, and 6 bases had no gene match. Per germline, CDR1 LNHDA and CDR2 SQIVND (reference sequence). The CDR3 extends over 14 amino acids. Here the CDR3 reads CASHWGQGHNEQFF. CDR3 in DNA: TGTGCCAGTCACTGGGGACAGGGGCACAATGAGCAGTTCTTC.

J is TRBJ2-7 and V is TRBV7-2; TRBD1 matches 8 bases. After removal of 5 bases from V and 7 bases from J, the junction contained 1 base not matched to a gene. CDR1 is SGHTA and CDR2 is FQGNSA in the germline V gene. The CDR3 consists of 11 residues. CDR3 nucleotide sequence: TGTGCCAGCAGCCGGACAGGGGAGCAGTACTTC. Amino acid sequence: CASSRTGEQYF.

The rearrangement joins TRBV5-1 to TRBJ2-7, with 12 bases identical to TRBD2. The germline CDR1 and CDR2 sequences are SGHRS and YFSETQ. The CDR3 consists of 16 residues. J was trimmed by 2 bases and V by 3 bases; bases with no gene match: 6. CDR3 protein: CASSSQGLAGTYEQYF. CDR3 DNA sequence: TGCGCCAGCAGCTCTCAAGGACTAGCGGGAACCTACGAGCAGTACTTC.

V is TRBV18 and J is TRBJ2-3; 8 bases map to TRBD2. Germline lookup yields CDR1 KGHSH and CDR2 LQKENI. J was trimmed by 1 base and V by 3 bases; bases with no gene match: 9. The CDR3 covers 17 residues. The CDR3 region has the DNA TGTGCCAGCTCACCCGTTACTAGCGGAGAACGCACAGATACGCAGTATTTT. It codes for CASSPVTSGERTDTQYF.

The J gene is TRBJ1-3, the V gene TRBV7-2; 8 bases line up with TRBD1. CDR1 and CDR2 (germline): SGHTA, FQGNSA. This CDR3 comprises 14 residues. V dropped 5 bases and J dropped 4; count of bases not matched to a gene: 4. The CDR3 DNA is TGTGCCAGCAGCACCAGGGGGCTCGGAAACACCATATATTTT. Its protein product is CASSTRGLGNTIYF.

The chain joins TRBV6-2 or TRBV6-3 to TRBJ2-7; 7 bases line up with TRBD2. This CDR3 contains 16 residues. The trim removed 4 bases at V and 1 base at J, leaving 10 bases unmatched. Germline CDR1 is MNHEY and CDR2 is SVGEGT. The CDR3 loop is CASSFLLAFGSYEQYF. The CDR3 bases are TGTGCCAGCAGTTTCCTACTAGCGTTCGGGTCCTACGAGCAGTACTTC.

This chain connects TRBV18 to TRBJ1-4; D gene ambiguous. Germline V lookup: CDR1 KGHSH, CDR2 LQKENI. This CDR3 spans 14 amino acids. V lost 5 bases and J lost 0, with 7 bases in between. The CDR3 sequence is CASSGQATNEKLFF. The CDR3 nucleotides read TGTGCCAGCTCAGGGCAAGCAACTAATGAAAAACTGTTTTTT.

The rearrangement joins TRBV7-9 to TRBJ1-6; 10 nucleotides agree with TRBD1. Looked up from germline, CDR1 is SEHNR and CDR2 is FQNEAQ (reference sequence). This CDR3 has 14 residues. The V and J ends lost 5 bases and 8 bases, in that order; junction bases with no gene match: 3. The CDR3 DNA follows: TGTGCCAGCAGCCGACAGGGGGCGGATTCACCCCTCCACTTT. Its protein product is CASSRQGADSPLHF. The full variable domain, rest sourced from reference TRBV7-9 and TRBJ1-6, is DTGVSQNPRHKITKRGQNVTFRCDPISEHNRLYWYRQTLGQGPEFLTYFQNEAQLEKSRLLSDRFSAERPKGSFSTLEIQRTEQGDSAMYLCASSRQGADSPLHFGNGTRLTVT.

This chain joins TRBV3-1 (or the pseudogene TRBV3-2) and TRBJ2-7; no clear D gene. Germline assignment: CDR1 LGHDT and CDR2 YNNKEL (reference sequence). V gave up 1 base and J gave up 0 bases, with 4 bases separating them. The CDR3 sequence is 13 residues long. CDR3 DNA: TGTGCCAGCAGCCAAGCTTCCTCCTACGAGCAGTACTTC. The encoded protein is CASSQASSYEQYF.

DNA of the CDR3: TGTGCCAGCTCACCCTTTCAGTCTAGCGGGATTTTCGGGGAGCTGTTTTTT. This gives the protein CASSPFQSSGIFGELFF. The chain carries TRBV18 and TRBJ2-2, with 9 nucleotides matching TRBD2. After removal of 3 bases from V and 7 bases from J, the junction contained 12 bases not matched to a gene. There are 17 residues in the CDR3. Looked up from germline, CDR1 is KGHSH and CDR2 is LQKENI.

This clone has only a few counts. J is TRBJ1-5 and V is TRBV4-1; tentatively, D is TRBD1 (6 bases). V lost 9 bases to trimming and J lost 4 bases, with 16 bases between them. From germline, CDR1 is MGHRA and CDR2 YSYEKL. There are 14 residues in the CDR3. For the CDR3, the DNA is TGCGCCAGGGCGGCTCGGACAGAGAATCAGCCCCAGCATTTT. It translates to CARAARTENQPQHF.

The rearrangement uses TRBV27 and TRBJ1-1, with D unresolved. This CDR3 has 14 residues. Trimming removed 3 bases from V and 3 bases from J, with 11 bases in between. From germline, CDR1 is MNHEY and CDR2 SMNVEV (reference sequence). The CDR3 is CASSFQQRDTEAFF. DNA of the CDR3: TGTGCCAGCAGTTTCCAACAGCGGGACACTGAAGCTTTCTTT.

This clone was picked up one time. For the CDR3, the DNA is TGTGCCAGCATCCTCACAAGACAGGGAGCTCAGCCCCAGCATTTT. It codes for CASILTRQGAQPQHF. The V and J genes are TRBV28 and TRBJ1-5, with TRBD1 identical over 7 bases. The CDR3 consists of 15 residues. With 7 bases clipped from V and 6 bases from J, the junction kept 12 bases outside the gene matches. Per the germline V gene, CDR1 is MDHEN and CDR2 is SYDVKM.

The rearrangement uses TRBV10-3 and TRBJ1-1; the match to TRBD1 covers 7 bases. With 4 bases clipped from V and 4 bases from J, the junction kept 12 bases outside the gene matches. CDR1 and CDR2 from the germline V gene are ENHRY and SYGVKD. The CDR3 has 16 amino acids. CDR3 nucleotide sequence: TGTGCCATCAGTGGGCGAGGTAGGGGGCAATCCACTGAAGCTTTCTTT. Amino acid sequence: CAISGRGRGQSTEAFF.

This sequence joins TRBV19 and TRBJ1-2; perhaps TRBD1 as D (5 bases). The CDR3 runs to 15 residues. CDR1 and CDR2 from the germline V gene are LNHDA and SQIVND (reference sequence). V was trimmed by 0 bases and J by 4 bases, leaving 12 bases between them. CDR3 residues: CASSIDHDSFYGYTF. The CDR3, as DNA: TGTGCCAGTAGTATAGATCACGACAGCTTCTATGGCTACACCTTC.

This chain uses TRBV5-1 with TRBJ1-2; D might be TRBD1 (5 bases). The germline gives CDR1 SGHRS, CDR2 YFSETQ. V dropped 1 base and J dropped 2 bases, with 6 bases sitting between them. The CDR3 sequence is 13 residues long. In nucleotides, the CDR3 is TGCGCCAGCAGCTTGCCAGGGAACTATGGCTACACCTTC. The encoded protein is CASSLPGNYGYTF.

The J gene is TRBJ2-7, the V gene TRBV4-1, with 8 bases aligning to TRBD1. The J segment lost 0 bases and the V segment lost 4 bases, leaving 5 bases of the junction unmatched. There are 15 residues in the CDR3. The germline CDR1 and CDR2 sequences are MGHRA and YSYEKL. The CDR3 nucleotides read TGCGCCAGCAGCCTCTGGGACAGGAGCTCCTACGAGCAGTACTTC. Protein product: CASSLWDRSSYEQYF.

To note about this clone: The limits of the CDR3 on the DNA are not certain, so only TCRdb's listed CDR3 is given. This chain connects TRBV28 to TRBJ2-7; no check of the table's D call, TRBD2, against the DNA was made. Germline V CDR1 and CDR2: MDHEN, SYDVKM. Including both end residues, the CDR3 is 15 amino acids long. The CDR3 sequence: CASSLWASGTNGEYF.

The V and J genes are TRBV6-5 and TRBJ1-1, with TRBD1 matching over 8 bases. The germline CDR1 and CDR2 sequences are MNHEY and SVGAGI. The V segment lost 6 bases and the J segment 7 bases; nucleotides outside the gene matches: 4. The CDR3 consists of 12 residues. This chain's CDR3 is CASRAGGFEAFF. CDR3 coding DNA: TGTGCCAGCAGAGCAGGGGGCTTTGAAGCTTTCTTT.

In its sample, this clone was seen a few times. V is TRBV9 and J is TRBJ2-7, with D perhaps matching TRBD2 (6 bases). Germline assignment: CDR1 SGDLS and CDR2 YYNGEE. There are 15 residues in the CDR3. V was clipped by 0 bases and J by 2 bases, with 12 bases between them. The CDR3 sequence is CASSVGGGTPYEQYF. The CDR3 DNA reads TGTGCCAGCAGCGTAGGGGGAGGAACACCCTACGAGCAGTACTTC.